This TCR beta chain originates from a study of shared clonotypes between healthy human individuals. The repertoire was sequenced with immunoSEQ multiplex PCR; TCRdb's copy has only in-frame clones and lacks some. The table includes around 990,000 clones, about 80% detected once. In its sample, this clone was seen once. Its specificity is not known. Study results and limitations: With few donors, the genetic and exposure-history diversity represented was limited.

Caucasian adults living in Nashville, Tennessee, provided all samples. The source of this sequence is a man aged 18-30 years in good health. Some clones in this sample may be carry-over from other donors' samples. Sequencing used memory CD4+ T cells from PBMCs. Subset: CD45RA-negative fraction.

The chain's CDR3 is CATSRGAGTYGYTF. The CDR3 DNA reads TGTGCCACCAGCAGAGGGGCAGGGACATATGGCTACACCTTC. The chain carries TRBV15 and TRBJ1-2; a weak D match, TRBD1 (6 bases). V lost 1 base, J lost 5 bases, and 11 bases lay in between. CDR1 is LNHNV and CDR2 is YYDKDF in the germline V gene (reference sequence). This CDR3 has 14 residues.